A single sample is the source of the 26 T cell receptor beta chains below, sequenced in a study of siplizumab effects on memory and regulatory T cells. Clones were read by immunoSEQ multiplex PCR, and TCRdb kept only the in-frame ones, dropping some. The sample holds fewer than 110,000 clones; 85% to 95% are singletons and the top ten take around 11%. Specimen: non-Treg CD4+ T cells sorted from blood. The source of these receptors is a human donor in good health.

This sequence joins TRBV30 and TRBJ2-1; unclear D gene. CDR3 length: 11 amino acids. V lost 3 bases and J 10 bases, leaving 10 bases between the germline ends. The germline V gene encodes CDR1 GTSNPN and CDR2 SVGIG (reference sequence). This chain's CDR3 is CAWRSNSEQFF. The CDR3 nucleotides read TGTGCCTGGAGGTCGAACTCAGAGCAGTTCTTC.

This chain connects TRBV19 to TRBJ2-2, with 9 bases aligning to TRBD1. The J segment lost 2 bases and the V segment lost 7 bases, leaving 8 bases of the junction unmatched. The CDR3 sequence is 16 residues long. Germline assignment: CDR1 LNHDA and CDR2 SQIVND (reference sequence). The CDR3 DNA reads TGTGCCAGTAAACAGGGGGCCGGGCGAAACACCGGGGAGCTGTTTTTT. This encodes CASKQGAGRNTGELFF.

The J gene is TRBJ2-3, the V gene TRBV18; D ambiguous. V dropped 3 bases and J dropped 6 bases, with 22 bases sitting between them. Germline loops: CDR1 KGHSH, CDR2 LQKENI. The CDR3 length is 17 residues. In DNA form, the CDR3 reads TGTGCCAGCTCACCGTATCAGACCGAGAACCTCCTGGATACGCAGTATTTT. Translating it yields CASSPYQTENLLDTQYF.

The chain has TRBV19 and TRBJ1-2; D is perhaps TRBD1 (6 bases). The CDR3 contains 13 residues. CDR1 LNHDA and CDR2 SQIVND come from the germline V gene (reference sequence). Trimming took 8 bases from V and 4 from J, leaving 14 bases between them. The CDR3 loop is CASHRVQSYGYTF. The CDR3 nucleotides read TGTGCCAGTCACAGGGTTCAGAGCTATGGCTACACCTTC.

This chain joins TRBV7-6 and TRBJ1-1; D may be TRBD1 (6 bases). Trimming took 5 bases from V and 1 from J, leaving 11 bases between them. The CDR3 sequence is 14 residues long. Per the germline V gene, CDR1 is SGHVS and CDR2 is FNYEAQ. The CDR3, as DNA: TGTGCCAGCAGCGCGGGACATGAGAACACTGAAGCTTTCTTT. Amino acid sequence: CASSAGHENTEAFF.

CDR3: CASSLPGLLYEQYF. CDR3 DNA: TGTGCCAGCAGCCTTCCCGGACTCCTATACGAGCAGTACTTC. This chain uses TRBV28 with TRBJ2-7; TRBD2 is a possible D gene (5 bases). Per germline, CDR1 MDHEN and CDR2 SYDVKM. Trimming took off 6 bases at V and 4 bases at J, with 16 bases between the two ends. CDR3 length: 14 residues.

There are a few counts of this clone. This chain connects TRBV7-9 to TRBJ1-1; D ambiguous. Germline V lookup: CDR1 SEHNR, CDR2 FQNEAQ (reference sequence). V was clipped by 6 bases and J by 2 bases, with 10 bases between them. The CDR3 has 13 amino acids. CDR3 amino acids: CASRRVSNTEAFF. The CDR3 DNA reads TGTGCCAGCAGACGGGTCTCTAACACTGAAGCTTTCTTT.

The chain is built from TRBV6-6 and TRBJ1-2, with D perhaps matching TRBD1 (5 bases). From germline, CDR1 is MNHNY and CDR2 SVGAGI (reference sequence). The V end was cut by 8 bases, the J end by 3 bases, with 19 bases between. This CDR3 is 15 amino acids long. CDR3 bases: TGTGCCAGCGAGGATACGGGGGTTTCAGACTATGGCTACACCTTC. It translates to CASEDTGVSDYGYTF.

The genes are TRBV7-2 and TRBJ2-3; D gene unclear. V was clipped by 0 bases and J by 4 bases, with 11 bases between them. The CDR3 has 15 residues. CDR1 and CDR2 from the germline V gene are SGHTA and FQGNSA. The CDR3 loop reads CASSLAVLRADTQYF. The CDR3 DNA reads TGTGCCAGCAGCTTAGCGGTACTTAGGGCAGATACGCAGTATTTT.

The chain uses TRBV7-2 and TRBJ1-6, with D unresolved. Trimming took 2 bases from V and 5 from J, leaving 7 bases between them. Germline V lookup: CDR1 SGHTA, CDR2 FQGNSA. The CDR3 runs to 14 residues. This CDR3 is CASSLMGNNSPLHF. CDR3 DNA: TGTGCCAGCAGCTTAATGGGGAATAATTCACCCCTCCACTTT.

The chain carries TRBV9 and TRBJ2-7; D is ambiguous. This CDR3 spans 14 amino acids. The V gene's germline CDR1 is SGDLS and CDR2 YYNGEE. Trimming cost V 4 bases and J 3 bases, with 14 bases left between them. CDR3 DNA: TGTGCCAGCAGCCCTCGATGGGGTGTCTACGAGCAGTACTTC. The encoded protein is CASSPRWGVYEQYF.

J is TRBJ2-3 and V is TRBV2; TRBD2 aligns across 13 bases. Germline V CDR1 and CDR2: SNHLY, FYNNEI. The CDR3 sequence is 15 residues long. Trimming at V came to 6 bases and at J to 5 bases, leaving 5 bases not matched to a gene. CDR3 in DNA: TGTGCCAGCAGCCCCCGGACTAGCGGGGGAGATACGCAGTATTTT. Translation: CASSPRTSGGDTQYF.

The rearrangement uses TRBV28 and TRBJ1-1; 7 positions match TRBD1. J was trimmed by 1 base and V by 10 bases; bases with no gene match: 3. The CDR3 length is 12 residues. Germline V gene data show CDR1 as MDHEN and CDR2 as SYDVKM. CDR3 DNA: TGTGCCACCCGACAGGGGAACACTGAAGCTTTCTTT. Its translation: CATRQGNTEAFF. The full variable domain, completed using reference TRBV28 and TRBJ1-1, is DVKVTQSSRYLVKRTGEKVFLECVQDMDHENMFWYRQDPGLGLRLIYFSYDVKMKEKGDIPEGYSVSREKKERFSLILESASTNQTSMYLCATRQGNTEAFFGQGTRLTVV.

The rearrangement links TRBV18 to TRBJ2-7, with D tentatively TRBD1 (5 bases). The V and J ends lost 3 bases and 3 bases respectively, with 9 bases between them. The germline CDR1 and CDR2 sequences are KGHSH and LQKENI. This CDR3 comprises 13 residues. CDR3 sequence reads: CASSPGQNYEQYF. The DNA of the CDR3 is TGTGCCAGCTCACCCGGACAAAACTACGAGCAGTACTTC.

This chain joins TRBV5-4 and TRBJ2-1, with D tentatively TRBD1 (6 bases). V gave up 5 bases and J gave up 8 bases, with 23 bases separating them. Germline V gives CDR1 SGHNT, CDR2 YYREEE (reference sequence). CDR3 length: 16 amino acids. CDR3 DNA sequence: TGTGCCAGCAGTCGACCTGCAGGGGATTCGTTGTATGAGCAGTTCTTC. Residues: CASSRPAGDSLYEQFF.

The chain uses TRBV30 and TRBJ1-4; D gene ambiguous. The V end was cut by 1 base, the J end by 3 bases, with 12 bases between. CDR1 and CDR2 from the germline V gene are GTSNPN and SVGIG (reference sequence). The CDR3 sequence is 15 residues long. CDR3 sequence: CAWSAGSWANEKLFF. CDR3 coding DNA: TGTGCCTGGAGTGCGGGGAGCTGGGCTAATGAAAAACTGTTTTTT.

V and J are TRBV11-3 and TRBJ2-3, with 14 bases matching TRBD2. After removal of 5 bases from V and 1 base from J, the junction contained 11 bases not matched to a gene. This CDR3 contains 19 residues. Germline-derived CDR1 and CDR2 are SGHNT and YENEEA. CDR3 bases: TGTGCCAGCAGCCCGAGACTAGCGGGAGGGGTTGGGGGCACAGATACGCAGTATTTT. Translated: CASSPRLAGGVGGTDTQYF. Together with reference TRBV11-3 and TRBJ2-3, the CDR3 gives the full variable domain: EAGVVQSPRYKIIEKKQPVAFWCNPISGHNTLYWYLQNLGQGPELLIRYENEEAVDDSQLPKDRFSAERLKGVDSTLKIQPAELGDSAVYLCASSPRLAGGVGGTDTQYFGPGTRLTVL.

The chain links TRBV4-1 to TRBJ2-4; D call uncertain. In germline, CDR1 is MGHRA, CDR2 YSYEKL. The length of the CDR3 is 16 residues. V was shortened by 0 bases and J by 7 bases, with 16 bases between the two germline ends. The CDR3 DNA reads TGCGCCAGCAGCCAAGATCCCCCCCGCGGATTGAACATTCAGTACTTC. It specifies CASSQDPPRGLNIQYF.

The V gene is TRBV27, the J gene TRBJ1-5; TRBD1 agrees at 9 bases. Germline V gives CDR1 MNHEY, CDR2 SMNVEV (reference sequence). This CDR3 is 17 amino acids long. J lost 4 bases, V lost 6 bases, and 13 bases had no gene match. DNA for the CDR3: TGTGCCAGCAGGCCGGAACAGGGGGCGTTTTGGAATCAGCCCCAGCATTTT. Protein: CASRPEQGAFWNQPQHF.

This sequence joins TRBV6-5 and TRBJ1-1, with D possibly TRBD1 on 6 matching bases. The length of the CDR3 is 15 residues. V was pared by 6 bases and J by 5 bases, with 19 bases between. Germline loops: CDR1 MNHEY, CDR2 SVGAGI. In DNA, the CDR3 is TGTGCCAGCAGAATTTCAGGGGCCCCTGGGACTGAAGCTTTCTTT. It specifies CASRISGAPGTEAFF.

The chain combines TRBV9 with TRBJ2-1; a possible D gene is TRBD2 (5 bases). Germline CDR1 is SGDLS and CDR2 is YYNGEE. Trimming cost V 4 bases and J 6 bases, with 14 bases left between them. The length of the CDR3 is 14 residues. This chain's CDR3 is CASSPSIASNEQFF. CDR3 DNA: TGTGCCAGCAGCCCGAGTATAGCGAGCAATGAGCAGTTCTTC.

CDR3 in DNA: TGCGCCAGCAGCGCGGGGGGACTGGCGACCGGGGAGCTGTTTTTT. It specifies CASSAGGLATGELFF. V is TRBV5-1 and J is TRBJ2-2; 8 nucleotides align to TRBD2. CDR3 length equals 15 residues. V dropped 4 bases and J dropped 5; count of bases not matched to a gene: 7. Germline V CDR1 and CDR2: SGHRS, YFSETQ.

V usage is TRBV6-1 and J usage is TRBJ1-5; D is ambiguous. CDR1 is MNHNS, CDR2 SASEGT, per germline. The CDR3 length is 16 residues. Trimming removed 4 bases at V and 1 base at J, with 14 bases between. The CDR3 nucleotides are TGTGCCAGCAGTGCCCTGAGCTGGCCCAGCAATCAGCCCCAGCATTTT. Protein: CASSALSWPSNQPQHF.

This chain uses TRBV19 with TRBJ2-3; 8 bases map to TRBD2. CDR1 is LNHDA, CDR2 SQIVND, per germline (reference sequence). With V trimmed by 5 bases and J by 2 bases, 15 bases remained unmatched. This CDR3 spans 18 amino acids. For the CDR3, the DNA is TGTGCCAGTAGTGCAACAGCTAGCGGGCGGAAAGTCACAGATACGCAGTATTTT. It is translated as CASSATASGRKVTDTQYF.

This clone was seen only once. The V and J genes are TRBV9 and TRBJ2-2, with 14 bases fitting TRBD2. V shed 4 bases, J shed 1 base, and the junction held 3 bases outside the gene matches. Germline loops: CDR1 SGDLS, CDR2 YYNGEE. This CDR3 has 17 amino acids. The DNA for the CDR3 is TGTGCCAGCAGCCTCGGGACTAGCGGGAGGAACACCGGGGAGCTGTTTTTT. Its translation: CASSLGTSGRNTGELFF. The full variable domain, in which reference TRBV9 and TRBJ2-2 provide the parts outside the CDR3, is DSGVTQTPKHLITATGQRVTLRCSPRSGDLSVYWYQQSLDQGLQFLIQYYNGEERAKGNILERFSAQQFPDLHSELNLSSLELGDSALYFCASSLGTSGRNTGELFFGEGSRLTVL.

This clone was observed a handful of times. This chain connects TRBV6-6 to TRBJ2-5; D possibly corresponds to TRBD2 (6 bases). There are 12 residues in the CDR3. CDR1 and CDR2 from the germline V gene are MNHNY and SVGAGI (reference sequence). Trimming pared 5 bases from V and 7 bases from J, leaving 11 bases between. In DNA form, the CDR3 reads TGTGCCAGCAGTCGCGACGGGGGGACCCAGTACTTC. Residues: CASSRDGGTQYF.